The 5 T cell receptor beta chains below come from one sample, sequenced in a study of early T cells in non-severe SARS-CoV-2 infection. TCRdb processed the 5' RACE reads anew with MiXCR; each CDR3 protein has one entry. The profile shows fewer than 120,000 distinct CDR3 sequences, roughly 12% of them singletons. The source was whole blood, collected at baseline. These receptors all come from an adult who was a healthcare worker with PCR-confirmed SARS-CoV-2 infection or an uninfected control (not recorded which).

Only a few counts were recorded for this clonotype. The CDR3 coding sequence is TGTGCCAGCAGCCAAGAGGGCGGGCGCGGCTACACCTTC. Amino acid sequence: CASSQEGGRGYTF. V gene TRBV14 combines with J gene TRBJ1-2; D gene uncertain. Germline values: CDR1 SGHDN, CDR2 FVKESK. The CDR3 sequence is 13 residues long. Trimming removed 0 bases from V and 8 bases from J, with 10 bases in between.

There are a few counts of this clonotype. The rearrangement links TRBV7-9 to TRBJ1-5; D uncertain. V lost 0 bases, J lost 9 bases, and 9 bases lay in between. The CDR3 is made up of 13 amino acids. From germline, CDR1 is SEHNR and CDR2 FQNEAQ (reference sequence). The CDR3 DNA sequence: TGTGCCAGCAGCTTAGCGTGGAAAGGGCCCCAGCATTTT. This translates into CASSLAWKGPQHF.

V usage is TRBV9 and J usage is TRBJ2-1; D may be TRBD2 (6 bases). With 0 bases removed from V and 5 bases from J, the gap between germline ends came to 21 bases. The CDR3 runs 18 residues. Germline CDR1 reads SGDLS; CDR2 reads YYNGEE. The CDR3 sequence is CASSVGAATGEGNNEQFF. DNA for the CDR3: TGTGCCAGCAGCGTAGGAGCGGCAACGGGAGAGGGGAACAATGAGCAGTTCTTC.

The CDR3 DNA reads TGTGCCAGCAGTGATTACACCGGGGAGCTGTTTTTT. It translates to CASSDYTGELFF. This chain uses TRBV2 with TRBJ2-2; unclear D gene. Germline CDR1 SNHLY, CDR2 FYNNEI. This CDR3 has 12 residues. Trimming cost V 3 bases and J 3 bases, with 2 bases left between them. The variable domain in full, completed from reference TRBV2 and TRBJ2-2, reads EPEVTQTPSHQVTQMGQEVILRCVPISNHLYFYWYRQILGQKVEFLVSFYNNEISEKSEIFDDQFSVERPDGSNFTLKIRSTKLEDSAMYFCASSDYTGELFFGEGSRLTVL.

The chain links TRBV29-1 to TRBJ2-7, with D possibly called TRBD1 or TRBD2 (6 bases each). Trimming shortened V by 3 bases and J by 3 bases, and 15 bases separated the two germline ends. The CDR3 is made up of 14 amino acids. Germline V gene lookup returns CDR1 SQVTM and CDR2 ANQGSEA. In DNA, the CDR3 is TGCAGCGTTGACGGGCAAGGGGGGCTCTACGAGCAGTACTTC. Translation gives CSVDGQGGLYEQYF.